A selection of T cell receptor beta chains follows, all from one sample in a study of cytomegalovirus exposure and HLA in healthy donors. Data came from immunoSEQ multiplex PCR; TCRdb stores just in-frame clones and leaves some out. Among approximately 51,000 clones listed, 70% to 80% were seen once. The sequencing input was PBMCs. These receptors originate from a man in his thirties or forties in good health and CMV-seronegative. Both conserved end residues are part of each CDR3. Each record gives: clone size, V gene, J gene, D gene, CDR3 DNA, CDR3 protein. A D gene is named only where the DNA matches it firmly. Clone size is not always given. Where it is, it says once, few, many or a class for expanded clones.

NA	TRBV6-1	TRBJ2-7	NA	TGTGCCAGCAGGCGACACTTCTACGAGCAGTACTTC	CASRRHFYEQYF
NA	TRBV11-2	TRBJ2-1	NA	TGTGCCAGCAGCTTAGTCGGCGGGACCTACAATGAGCAGTTCTTC	CASSLVGGTYNEQFF
NA	TRBV27	TRBJ2-5	NA	TGTGCCAGCAGTTTACGTGCCAGTCACCAAGAGACCCAGTACTTC	CASSLRASHQETQYF
NA	TRBV5-1	TRBJ1-2	NA	TGCGCCAGCAGATTTGAGGGCTTCTATGGCTACACCTTC	CASRFEGFYGYTF
NA	TRBV7-6	TRBJ1-3	NA	TGTGCCAGCAGCTTAGTGGCGGACAGCGCGGGTGGAAACACCATATATTTT	CASSLVADSAGGNTIYF
few	TRBV20-1	TRBJ2-3	NA	TGCAGTGCGTACGGGGGAGATACGCAGTATTTT	CSAYGGDTQYF
NA	TRBV6-5	TRBJ2-1	NA	TGTGCCAGCAGTACCCCGCGACGGCTAGCCAATGAGCAGTTCTTC	CASSTPRRLANEQFF
NA	TRBV6-1	TRBJ2-1	NA	TGTGCCAGCAGTGAAGTGTCGCTAGCACGGGAGCAGTTCTTC	CASSEVSLAREQFF
NA	TRBV5-4	TRBJ1-2	NA	TGTGCCAGCAGCTTGTTGGCAGAATTCTATGGCTACACCTTC	CASSLLAEFYGYTF
NA	TRBV30	TRBJ2-1	TRBD1	TGTGCCTGGAGTGTTACAGGGGGCAATGAGCAGTTCTTC	CAWSVTGGNEQFF
NA	TRBV7-9	TRBJ1-3	NA	TGTGCCAGCAGCTTAACGGGTCTCCCCTCTGGAAACACCATATATTTT	CASSLTGLPSGNTIYF
NA	TRBV5-4	TRBJ2-7	NA	TGTGCCAGCAGCTTGGTTGGTCAGGGGCAATCAACCTACGAGCAGTACTTC	CASSLVGQGQSTYEQYF
medium-sized	TRBV30	TRBJ2-1	TRBD1	TGTGCCTGGAGGCGTACAGGGGGCAGTGGCGATGAGCAGTTCTTC	CAWRRTGGSGDEQFF
NA	TRBV2	TRBJ2-5	TRBD1	TGTGCCAGCAGTAAAACCAGACAGGGTTCAGAGACCCAGTACTTC	CASSKTRQGSETQYF
NA	TRBV27	TRBJ2-3	TRBD1	TGTGCCAGCAGAGTCCGAAACAGGGGGCATGGCACAGATACGCAGTATTTT	CASRVRNRGHGTDTQYF
few	TRBV6-5	TRBJ1-1	TRBD1	TGTGCCAGCAGTTTGAACAGGGGTACTGAAGCTTTCTTT	CASSLNRGTEAFF
NA	TRBV14	TRBJ2-1	NA	TGTGCCAGCAGCCAACGAAACAGGGATTGGAATGAGCAGTTCTTC	CASSQRNRDWNEQFF
NA	TRBV7-6	TRBJ1-1	NA	TGTGCCAGCAGCTCCTTAATCAACACTGAAGCTTTCTTT	CASSSLINTEAFF
few	TRBV19	TRBJ1-2	NA	TGTGCCAGTAGTAGAACAGGGCTTTCAGATGGCTACACCTTC	CASSRTGLSDGYTF
NA	TRBV9	TRBJ2-5	TRBD1	TGTGCCAGCAGCGTATGGGACAGTCAAGAGACCCAGTACTTC	CASSVWDSQETQYF
NA	TRBV2	TRBJ2-7	TRBD2	TGTGCCAGCAGCGATTTTCGGACTAGTCGACCCTACGAGCAGTACTTC	CASSDFRTSRPYEQYF
medium-sized	TRBV5-1	TRBJ2-6	TRBD1	TGCGCCAGCAGTCCAGCCCGGGACAGTAGCTCTGGGGCCAACGTCCTGACTTTC	CASSPARDSSSGANVLTF
NA	TRBV18	TRBJ2-1	TRBD2	TGTGCCAGCTCACCACAGACTAGCGTACAACGGGAGGGGCAGTTCTTC	CASSPQTSVQREGQFF
NA	TRBV2	TRBJ1-2	TRBD1	TGTGCCAGCAGTGGGGGGGACAGGGGGGCCTATGGCTACACCTTC	CASSGGDRGAYGYTF
few	TRBV11-1	TRBJ2-7	TRBD1	TGTGCCAGCAGCGCCGGGACAGGGCCCCCCTACGAGCAGTACTTC	CASSAGTGPPYEQYF
NA	TRBV7-9	TRBJ2-3	NA	TGTGCCAGCAGCCCAGGTGGGAGAATCGATACGCAGTATTTT	CASSPGGRIDTQYF
NA	TRBV5-6	TRBJ2-3	NA	TGTGCCAGCAGCTTGTCGGGGAGCACAGATACGCAGTATTTT	CASSLSGSTDTQYF
NA	TRBV5-1	TRBJ1-2	TRBD1	TGCGCCAGCTCCCGTACCGGGGACAGGACCAGGCATGGCTACACCTTC	CASSRTGDRTRHGYTF